These 26 T cell receptor beta chains share one sample of origin, sequenced in a study of T cells expressing NK-cell markers. TCRdb reanalyzed the 5' RACE reads and collapses them to one entry per CDR3 protein, without DNA. The sample includes 300,000 to 500,000 distinct CDR3 sequences. Sequenced input: blood T cells: a sorted CD56 or NKG2C T cell subset, CD4+ or CD8+ T cells, or bulk PBMC T cells (not recorded which). Source of these receptors: a woman aged 50 to 65 in good health.

V is TRBV12-3 or TRBV12-4 and J is TRBJ1-3; TCRdb designates TRBD1, a call that cannot be tested without DNA. CDR3 length equals 16 residues. The CDR3 is CASSLAGGLTENTIYF.

This rearrangement joins TRBV5-1 to TRBJ2-3. Germline CDR1 and CDR2: SGHRS and YFSETQ. CDR3 length equals 14 residues. This CDR3 reads CASSGLDSTDTQYF.

The rearrangement links TRBV12-3 or TRBV12-4 to TRBJ1-3; TCRdb picks TRBD1, but there is no DNA to check that call. The CDR3 runs 15 residues. The CDR3 region is CASSRTAYSGNTIYF.

This chain joins TRBV6-1 and TRBJ1-1; the TRBD1 assignment by TCRdb is unverifiable without DNA. The germline V gene encodes CDR1 MNHNS and CDR2 SASEGT. This CDR3 comprises 13 residues. The CDR3 protein is CASELQRGIEAFF.

This sequence joins TRBV2 and TRBJ2-3; TCRdb names TRBD1, which stays unverified in the absence of DNA. The CDR3 has 16 residues. Germline lookup yields CDR1 SNHLY and CDR2 FYNNEI. CDR3 sequence: CASIVQDRGPPDTQYF.

The gene calls are TRBV29-1 and TRBJ2-3; lacking DNA, the TRBD1 call made by TCRdb goes unchecked. Germline CDR1 SQVTM, CDR2 ANQGSEA. The CDR3 runs to 13 residues. CDR3 sequence reads: CSVASSGGNTQYF.

The V gene is TRBV7-9, the J gene TRBJ1-2. The CDR3 runs to 16 residues. Germline V gene lookup returns CDR1 SEHNR and CDR2 FQNEAQ (reference sequence). The CDR3 sequence: CASSLLWGEGDYGYTF.

The rearrangement uses TRBV5-1 and TRBJ2-3; without DNA, the TCRdb call of TRBD2 cannot be checked. The CDR3 loop spans 14 amino acids. Germline V gene sequence: CDR1 SGHRS, CDR2 YFSETQ. Here the CDR3 reads CASSSRDGTDTQYF.

V and J are TRBV18 and TRBJ2-1. CDR3 length: 12 residues. CDR1 and CDR2 (germline): KGHSH, LQKENI. CDR3 region: CASSVTTNEQFF.

CDR3 amino acids: CASSLLGSGEQFF. V gene TRBV28 combines with J gene TRBJ2-1; TCRdb's D call, TRBD2, is unchecked because there is no DNA. There are 13 residues in the CDR3. Germline V gene lookup returns CDR1 MDHEN and CDR2 SYDVKM.

The rearrangement links TRBV2 to TRBJ2-3. The CDR3 has 14 amino acids. Germline V lookup: CDR1 SNHLY, CDR2 FYNNEI. CDR3 amino acids: CAGKVGGSTDTQYF. Complete variable domain (other parts from reference TRBV2 and TRBJ2-3): EPEVTQTPSHQVTQMGQEVILRCVPISNHLYFYWYRQILGQKVEFLVSFYNNEISEKSEIFDDQFSVERPDGSNFTLKIRSTKLEDSAMYFCAGKVGGSTDTQYFGPGTRLTVL.

The rearrangement uses TRBV19 and TRBJ2-7; checking the TCRdb D call of TRBD1 is not possible without DNA. The CDR3 has 15 amino acids. Germline lookup yields CDR1 LNHDA and CDR2 SQIVND (reference sequence). The chain's CDR3 is CASSIRDRTIYEQYF.

The CDR3 region is CASSQDRREGRKEQFF. The chain combines TRBV14 with TRBJ2-1; TCRdb's assignment of TRBD2 cannot be checked, as there is no DNA. The CDR3 extends over 16 amino acids. In germline, CDR1 is SGHDN, CDR2 FVKESK.

CDR3 sequence reads: CSVVGGAGGYTF. The chain employs TRBV29-1 and TRBJ1-2; with no DNA, the TCRdb D assignment of TRBD1 cannot be verified. Germline V gene data show CDR1 as SQVTM and CDR2 as ANQGSEA. This CDR3 is built from 12 residues.

The V call is TRBV14, the J call TRBJ2-5; TCRdb proposes TRBD1, but this gene call is untestable without DNA. CDR1 SGHDN and CDR2 FVKESK come from the germline V gene. CDR3 length equals 14 residues. The CDR3 region is CASSHRTKLETQYF.

The V call is TRBV5-1, the J call TRBJ2-6; TCRdb names TRBD1, which stays unverified in the absence of DNA. Per the germline V gene, CDR1 is SGHRS and CDR2 is YFSETQ. CDR3 length equals 16 residues. CDR3: CASSSIGQSGANVLTF.

The chain couples TRBV6-5 to TRBJ2-5; TCRdb's D gene call, TRBD2, goes unchecked for lack of DNA. The V gene's germline CDR1 is MNHEY and CDR2 SVGAGI. The CDR3 runs 13 residues. CDR3 residues: CASSYYSGELPYF.

The chain links TRBV11-2 to TRBJ2-1. This CDR3 is 11 amino acids long. The germline CDR1 and CDR2 sequences are SGHAT and FQNNGV. CDR3 loop: CASSRNVEQFF.

The V call is TRBV20-1, the J call TRBJ2-3. The CDR3 is made up of 16 amino acids. Germline values: CDR1 DFQATT, CDR2 SNEGSKA (reference sequence). The CDR3 is CSAWKASGVDTDTQYF.

The J gene is TRBJ2-1, the V gene TRBV10-2; absent DNA, TCRdb's TRBD2 call cannot be checked. Germline loops: CDR1 WSHSY, CDR2 SAAADI. The CDR3 is 15 residues long. The CDR3 sequence is CASKREGQFYNEQFF.

This chain uses TRBV7-9 with TRBJ1-2; TCRdb names TRBD1, which stays unverified in the absence of DNA. Germline lookup yields CDR1 SEHNR and CDR2 FQNEAQ (reference sequence). CDR3 length: 17 amino acids. The CDR3 loop is CASSLVGDRQPNYGYTF.

The chain recombines TRBV18 with TRBJ2-5; TCRdb indicates TRBD1, and absent DNA this call remains unverified. Germline V gives CDR1 KGHSH, CDR2 LQKENI. The CDR3 is 13 amino acids. The CDR3 loop reads CASRRAVGETQYF.

The chain has TRBV9 and TRBJ1-1; the TCRdb D gene call, TRBD1, has no DNA to confirm it. The CDR3 covers 16 residues. CDR1 SGDLS and CDR2 YYNGEE come from the germline V gene. CDR3: CASSVEADTRNTEAFF.

V and J are TRBV29-1 and TRBJ2-2; the D gene TCRdb calls, TRBD2, cannot be checked with no DNA. Germline values: CDR1 SQVTM, CDR2 ANQGSEA. The CDR3 is made up of 12 amino acids. The CDR3 loop is CSAWNPPRELFF.

The gene calls are TRBV7-2 and TRBJ2-3. The CDR3 consists of 14 residues. Looked up from germline, CDR1 is SGHTA and CDR2 is FQGNSA. This CDR3 is CASSLEVSLNTQYF.

J is TRBJ2-2 and V is TRBV7-9; TCRdb indicates TRBD1, and absent DNA this call remains unverified. This CDR3 is 15 amino acids long. Germline V gene lookup returns CDR1 SEHNR and CDR2 FQNEAQ (reference sequence). Here the CDR3 reads CASSGYRIGAGELFF.